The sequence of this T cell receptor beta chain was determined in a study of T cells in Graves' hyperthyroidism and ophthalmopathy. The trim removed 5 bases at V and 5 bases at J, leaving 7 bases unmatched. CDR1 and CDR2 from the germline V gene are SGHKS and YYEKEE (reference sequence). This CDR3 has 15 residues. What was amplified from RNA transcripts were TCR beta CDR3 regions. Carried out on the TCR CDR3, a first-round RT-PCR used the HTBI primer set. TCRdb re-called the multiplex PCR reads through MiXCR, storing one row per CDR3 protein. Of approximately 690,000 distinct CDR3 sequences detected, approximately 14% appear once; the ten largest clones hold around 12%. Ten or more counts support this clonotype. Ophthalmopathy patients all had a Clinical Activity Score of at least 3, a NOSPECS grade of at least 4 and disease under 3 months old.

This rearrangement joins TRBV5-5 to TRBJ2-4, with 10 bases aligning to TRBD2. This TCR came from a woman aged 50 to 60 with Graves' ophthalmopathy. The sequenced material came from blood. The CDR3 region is CASRPSGRWQNIQYF. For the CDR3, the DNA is TGTGCCAGCAGACCTAGCGGGAGATGGCAAAACATTCAGTACTTC.